The rows below give T cell receptor beta chains drawn from one sample of a study of T cell repertoires in cytomegalovirus infection. MiXCR was run by TCRdb on the reads, yielding one entry per CDR3 protein. This sample has 150,000 to 200,000 distinct CDR3 sequences, with about a sixth found just once. Source material: CD8+ T cells from PBMCs. These receptors were collected from a human donor in good health (CMV status not recorded). Some clones in this sample may be carry-over from other donors' samples. Each CDR3 is given with its conserved first and last residue. Each record gives: J gene, CDR3 length, D gene, clone size, V gene, CDR3 DNA, CDR3 protein. A D gene is named only where the DNA matches it firmly. A row's size may be missing; if present it is once, few, many or a size class.

J gene: TRBJ1-5; CDR3 length: 14; D gene: -; clone size: few; V gene: TRBV7-6; CDR3 DNA: TGTGCCACCGGGAGTAGGGAAGGCAATCAGCCCCAGCATTTT; CDR3 protein: CATGSREGNQPQHF
J gene: TRBJ1-2; CDR3 length: 12; D gene: -; clone size: -; V gene: TRBV2; CDR3 DNA: TGTGCCAGCAAGGGCCAGGGCTGGAGCGCGCCCTTC; CDR3 protein: CASKGQGWSAPF
J gene: TRBJ2-1; CDR3 length: 16; D gene: -; clone size: -; V gene: TRBV4-3; CDR3 DNA: TGCGCCAGCAGCCAAGATGCGGGGAACTCCTACAATGAGCAGTTCTTC; CDR3 protein: CASSQDAGNSYNEQFF
J gene: TRBJ2-7; CDR3 length: 15; D gene: TRBD2; clone size: many; V gene: TRBV12-3/TRBV12-4; CDR3 DNA: TGTGCCAGCAGTTTCCCTAGCGGGGGTAACTACGAGCAGTACTTC; CDR3 protein: CASSFPSGGNYEQYF
J gene: TRBJ1-1; CDR3 length: 15; D gene: -; clone size: few; V gene: TRBV7-2; CDR3 DNA: TGTGCCAGCAGCCAACGCCCATTACGGAGAACTGAAGCTTTCTTT; CDR3 protein: CASSQRPLRRTEAFF
J gene: TRBJ2-3; CDR3 length: 16; D gene: TRBD1; clone size: -; V gene: TRBV15; CDR3 DNA: TGTGCCACCAGCAGAGTTTGGGACAGCATTACAGATACGCAGTATTTT; CDR3 protein: CATSRVWDSITDTQYF
J gene: TRBJ1-2; CDR3 length: 14; D gene: -; clone size: -; V gene: TRBV28; CDR3 DNA: TGTGCCACCGAATCCCCTAACCGGGTTTATGGCTACACCTTC; CDR3 protein: CATESPNRVYGYTF
J gene: TRBJ1-1; CDR3 length: 14; D gene: -; clone size: few; V gene: TRBV12-3/TRBV12-4; CDR3 DNA: TGTGCCAGCAGTTTTTGGGCCCTGGGGACTGAAGCTTTCTTT; CDR3 protein: CASSFWALGTEAFF
J gene: TRBJ1-4; CDR3 length: 17; D gene: TRBD1; clone size: -; V gene: TRBV4-3; CDR3 DNA: TGCGCCAGCAGCCAAACCGGGACAGGGGGTTGGGGTGAAAAACTGTTTTTT; CDR3 protein: CASSQTGTGGWGEKLFF
J gene: TRBJ2-1; CDR3 length: 15; D gene: -; clone size: many; V gene: TRBV7-2; CDR3 DNA: TGTGCCAGCAGCCTAACAGGGCCTCCCTACAATGAGCAGTTCTTC; CDR3 protein: CASSLTGPPYNEQFF
J gene: TRBJ2-2; CDR3 length: 13; D gene: -; clone size: few; V gene: TRBV15; CDR3 DNA: TGTGCCACCGGGGCCCCCCGTTACGGGGAGCTGTTTTTT; CDR3 protein: CATGAPRYGELFF
J gene: TRBJ2-3; CDR3 length: 15; D gene: TRBD1; clone size: -; V gene: TRBV4-1; CDR3 DNA: TGCGCCAGCAGCCAACCACACAGGGGGGTCGATACGCAGTATTTT; CDR3 protein: CASSQPHRGVDTQYF
J gene: TRBJ2-7; CDR3 length: 15; D gene: TRBD1; clone size: few; V gene: TRBV7-6; CDR3 DNA: TGTGCCAGCAGCTTGGGGACAGGAGACACTTACGAGCAGTACTTC; CDR3 protein: CASSLGTGDTYEQYF
J gene: TRBJ2-7; CDR3 length: 13; D gene: TRBD1; clone size: few; V gene: TRBV20-1; CDR3 DNA: TGCAGTGCTAGAGACAGGGGGACGTACGAGCAGTACTTC; CDR3 protein: CSARDRGTYEQYF
J gene: TRBJ1-4; CDR3 length: 16; D gene: TRBD1; clone size: -; V gene: TRBV7-2; CDR3 DNA: TGTGCCAGCAGCCCCGGAGGGACAGATGCTAATGAAAAACTGTTTTTT; CDR3 protein: CASSPGGTDANEKLFF
J gene: TRBJ2-7; CDR3 length: 14; D gene: TRBD1; clone size: -; V gene: TRBV7-9; CDR3 DNA: TGTGCCAGCAGCTCCGGGACAGCTTACTACGAGCAGTACTTC; CDR3 protein: CASSSGTAYYEQYF
J gene: TRBJ2-2; CDR3 length: 17; D gene: -; clone size: few; V gene: TRBV7-6; CDR3 DNA: TGTGCCAGCAGCCCTATCCTGGACAGCTCGAACACCGGGGAGCTGTTTTTT; CDR3 protein: CASSPILDSSNTGELFF
J gene: TRBJ2-4; CDR3 length: 12; D gene: -; clone size: -; V gene: TRBV28; CDR3 DNA: TGTGCCAGCGGATGGACAGGAGGGATTCAGTACTTC; CDR3 protein: CASGWTGGIQYF
J gene: TRBJ1-5; CDR3 length: 15; D gene: -; clone size: few; V gene: TRBV7-8; CDR3 DNA: TGTGCCAGCACCCCAGGTGGGGGGTTGCCGGAATCCCAGCATTTT; CDR3 protein: CASTPGGGLPESQHF
J gene: TRBJ1-1; CDR3 length: 14; D gene: -; clone size: many; V gene: TRBV7-8; CDR3 DNA: TGTGCCAGCAGCTTAGATTTGACGGGCACTGAAGCTTTCTTT; CDR3 protein: CASSLDLTGTEAFF
J gene: TRBJ2-1; CDR3 length: 14; D gene: TRBD1; clone size: few; V gene: TRBV19; CDR3 DNA: TGTGCCACCATCCGGGACAGGGTCGACAATGAGCAGTTCTTC; CDR3 protein: CATIRDRVDNEQFF
J gene: TRBJ2-5; CDR3 length: 14; D gene: -; clone size: -; V gene: TRBV19; CDR3 DNA: TGTGCCAGTAGTGTAGCGGCCCGACAAGAGACCCAGTACTTC; CDR3 protein: CASSVAARQETQYF
J gene: TRBJ1-1; CDR3 length: 16; D gene: -; clone size: -; V gene: TRBV7-2; CDR3 DNA: TGTGCCAGCAGCTTATCCCTCCAGGGATGGGACACTGAAGCTTTCTTT; CDR3 protein: CASSLSLQGWDTEAFF
J gene: TRBJ2-1; CDR3 length: 13; D gene: -; clone size: -; V gene: TRBV29-1; CDR3 DNA: TGCAGCGTTGGGGGGGGCGGAAGGCATGAGCAGTTCTTC; CDR3 protein: CSVGGGGRHEQFF
J gene: TRBJ2-3; CDR3 length: 17; D gene: TRBD2; clone size: few; V gene: TRBV7-6; CDR3 DNA: TGTGCCAGCAGCCGAACTATAGCGGGGGAGACCACAGATACGCAGTATTTT; CDR3 protein: CASSRTIAGETTDTQYF
J gene: TRBJ2-7; CDR3 length: 15; D gene: TRBD1; clone size: few; V gene: TRBV14; CDR3 DNA: TGTGCCAGCAGCCAAGAAGCACAGGGGGCTGACGAGCAGTACTTC; CDR3 protein: CASSQEAQGADEQYF
J gene: TRBJ2-7; CDR3 length: 13; D gene: -; clone size: few; V gene: TRBV7-2; CDR3 DNA: TGTGCCAGCAGCTTAGGCAGGGCTGGCGAGCAGTACTTC; CDR3 protein: CASSLGRAGEQYF
J gene: TRBJ2-1; CDR3 length: 16; D gene: -; clone size: few; V gene: TRBV7-2; CDR3 DNA: TGTGCCAGCAGCATCTCGGCAGGGTCCCTCTACAATGAGCAGTTCTTC; CDR3 protein: CASSISAGSLYNEQFF
J gene: TRBJ2-7; CDR3 length: 18; D gene: TRBD2; clone size: -; V gene: TRBV7-2; CDR3 DNA: TGTGCCAGCAGCTTAGCTTCTGAGCGGGGGGATAGAATATACGAGCAGTACTTC; CDR3 protein: CASSLASERGDRIYEQYF
J gene: TRBJ1-1; CDR3 length: 18; D gene: TRBD1; clone size: few; V gene: TRBV7-2; CDR3 DNA: TGTGCCAGCAGCCCAGATGGGACAGGGATGGACATGAACACTGAAGCTTTCTTT; CDR3 protein: CASSPDGTGMDMNTEAFF
J gene: TRBJ2-7; CDR3 length: 16; D gene: -; clone size: few; V gene: TRBV7-9; CDR3 DNA: TGTGCCAGCAGCTTTGCCCCGGGGTTATACGACTACGAGCAGTACTTC; CDR3 protein: CASSFAPGLYDYEQYF
J gene: TRBJ2-1; CDR3 length: 17; D gene: -; clone size: few; V gene: TRBV7-9; CDR3 DNA: TGTGCCAGCAGCGGCGGGGCATTGTCTGGCCCCTACAATGAGCAGTTCTTC; CDR3 protein: CASSGGALSGPYNEQFF
J gene: TRBJ1-5; CDR3 length: 17; D gene: TRBD1; clone size: -; V gene: TRBV28; CDR3 DNA: TGTGCCAGCAGTTTAAGGAGTGACAGGGGGAGCAATCAGCCCCAGCATTTT; CDR3 protein: CASSLRSDRGSNQPQHF
J gene: TRBJ2-3; CDR3 length: 16; D gene: TRBD2; clone size: few; V gene: TRBV10-3; CDR3 DNA: TGTGCCATCAGTGAGTTTAGCGGGGGGGCCCCAGATACGCAGTATTTT; CDR3 protein: CAISEFSGGAPDTQYF
J gene: TRBJ2-5; CDR3 length: 13; D gene: TRBD2; clone size: few; V gene: TRBV19; CDR3 DNA: TGTGCCAGTACCCGCGGGACTAGAGAGACCCAGTACTTC; CDR3 protein: CASTRGTRETQYF
J gene: TRBJ1-3; CDR3 length: 18; D gene: TRBD1; clone size: few; V gene: TRBV28; CDR3 DNA: TGTGCCAGCAGCTCTGCGGTAACAGGGGCCCCTTCTGGAAACACCATATATTTT; CDR3 protein: CASSSAVTGAPSGNTIYF
J gene: TRBJ1-4; CDR3 length: 16; D gene: -; clone size: -; V gene: TRBV7-9; CDR3 DNA: TGTGCCAGCAGCTTAAACGACGCTGGGGTGGGTGAAAAACTGTTTTTT; CDR3 protein: CASSLNDAGVGEKLFF
J gene: TRBJ1-6; CDR3 length: 18; D gene: -; clone size: few; V gene: TRBV3-1; CDR3 DNA: TGTGCCAGCAGCCAAGAATCGACTTCTAGCTCCTATAATTCACCCCTCCACTTT; CDR3 protein: CASSQESTSSSYNSPLHF
J gene: TRBJ2-2; CDR3 length: 12; D gene: -; clone size: few; V gene: TRBV7-2; CDR3 DNA: TGTGCCAGCAGCTGGAGCAGCGGGGAGCTGTTTTTT; CDR3 protein: CASSWSSGELFF
J gene: TRBJ2-7; CDR3 length: 14; D gene: TRBD1; clone size: few; V gene: TRBV7-9; CDR3 DNA: TGTGCCAGCAGCCGCCGGGACAGGGGCTACGAGCAGTACTTC; CDR3 protein: CASSRRDRGYEQYF
J gene: TRBJ2-1; CDR3 length: 14; D gene: -; clone size: few; V gene: TRBV12-3/TRBV12-4; CDR3 DNA: TGTGCCAGCAGTTCCGAGGGAACCTACAATGAGCAGTTCTTC; CDR3 protein: CASSSEGTYNEQFF
J gene: TRBJ1-2; CDR3 length: 16; D gene: -; clone size: -; V gene: TRBV5-5; CDR3 DNA: TGTGCCAGCAGCTTGGAAGACAGTTTAGCTAACTATGGCTACACCTTC; CDR3 protein: CASSLEDSLANYGYTF
J gene: TRBJ1-1; CDR3 length: 17; D gene: -; clone size: many; V gene: TRBV7-2; CDR3 DNA: TGTGCCAGCAGCTTAAAGGATGAGGGTCCCATGAACACTGAAGCTTTCTTT; CDR3 protein: CASSLKDEGPMNTEAFF
J gene: TRBJ2-7; CDR3 length: 14; D gene: -; clone size: few; V gene: TRBV27; CDR3 DNA: TGTGCCAGCAGTCCGGGGGACATCTCCTACGAGCAGTACTTC; CDR3 protein: CASSPGDISYEQYF
J gene: TRBJ2-7; CDR3 length: 16; D gene: TRBD2; clone size: few; V gene: TRBV5-1; CDR3 DNA: TGCGCCAGCAGTTACCGGACTAGCGGGCCGCCCTACGAGCAGTACTTC; CDR3 protein: CASSYRTSGPPYEQYF
J gene: TRBJ2-7; CDR3 length: 15; D gene: TRBD2; clone size: -; V gene: TRBV7-8; CDR3 DNA: TGTGCCAGCAGCTTAACTCGGGGGGGGTCCTACGAGCAGTACTTC; CDR3 protein: CASSLTRGGSYEQYF
J gene: TRBJ2-7; CDR3 length: 17; D gene: TRBD1; clone size: -; V gene: TRBV7-9; CDR3 DNA: TGTGCCAGCAGCCACACATTACCGGGACAGGGGGCTTACGAGCAGTACTTC; CDR3 protein: CASSHTLPGQGAYEQYF
J gene: TRBJ1-6; CDR3 length: 15; D gene: -; clone size: -; V gene: TRBV25-1; CDR3 DNA: TGTGACAGCTTGGACGGTAGCTCCTATAATTCACCCCTCCACTTT; CDR3 protein: CDSLDGSSYNSPLHF
J gene: TRBJ2-7; CDR3 length: 14; D gene: -; clone size: -; V gene: TRBV7-6; CDR3 DNA: TGTGCCAGCAGCTTAGTAGCACATTTCTGCGAGCAGTACTTC; CDR3 protein: CASSLVAHFCEQYF
J gene: TRBJ2-7; CDR3 length: 14; D gene: -; clone size: few; V gene: TRBV19; CDR3 DNA: TGTGCCAGTAGTATAGGGTTAAGAGTGCACGAGCAGTACTTC; CDR3 protein: CASSIGLRVHEQYF
J gene: TRBJ1-1; CDR3 length: 17; D gene: -; clone size: -; V gene: TRBV7-8; CDR3 DNA: TGTGCCAGCAGCTTATACGGGTCTCAGGGAACAAACACTGAAGCTTTCTTT; CDR3 protein: CASSLYGSQGTNTEAFF
J gene: TRBJ1-6; CDR3 length: 14; D gene: TRBD1; clone size: -; V gene: TRBV11-2; CDR3 DNA: TGTGCCAGCAGTACGGACAGGGATAATTCACCCCTCCACTTT; CDR3 protein: CASSTDRDNSPLHF
J gene: TRBJ2-7; CDR3 length: 12; D gene: -; clone size: -; V gene: TRBV7-9; CDR3 DNA: TGTGCCAGCAGCCCTGGACAGTACGAGCAGTACTTC; CDR3 protein: CASSPGQYEQYF
J gene: TRBJ1-5; CDR3 length: 15; D gene: -; clone size: many; V gene: TRBV7-2; CDR3 DNA: TGTGCCAGCAGCCTGGAGCGCTATAGCAATCAGCCCCAGCATTTT; CDR3 protein: CASSLERYSNQPQHF